The sequence of this T cell receptor (beta chain) was determined in a study of blood T cells in healthy people across ages. The V gene lost 0 bases and the J gene lost 2 bases, with 25 bases spanning the gap. This CDR3 spans 20 amino acids. From germline, CDR1 is LNHNV and CDR2 YYDKDF (reference sequence). For the second PCR, which ran for roughly 6 to 12 cycles, a sample-barcoded 5' primer and a J-beta primer mix were used. TCRdb reprocessed the 5' RACE reads with MiXCR, giving one entry per CDR3 protein. The sample carries fewer than 650,000 distinct CDR3 sequences, roughly a quarter recorded once. The study's findings and limits: Older age coincided with a roughly linear decline in TCR beta diversity per million T cells.

The sample holds a few counts of this clonotype. Its target is unknown. Another study also made use of these data, one on T cells of mothers and their children. That paper states: Addition of sample barcodes and 2-4 random nucleotides occurred through the M1S primer of the second PCR. Normalized overlap was always slightly, never significantly, higher in related than unrelated mother-child pairs. No clones detected were persistent microchimeric T cell clones.

The chain has TRBV15 and TRBJ2-5; D may match TRBD1 or TRBD2 (6 bases each). The sequenced material came from blood. The sequence was obtained from a boy aged 2 to 10 in good health. The CDR3 DNA reads as TGTGCCACCAGCAGAGATACGTTGGGGGGCCGGACTCACCCTCAAGAGACCCAGTACTTC. Translated, it gives CATSRDTLGGRTHPQETQYF. The complete variable domain, with remaining parts taken from reference TRBV15 and TRBJ2-5, reads DAMVIQNPRYQVTQFGKPVTLSCSQTLNHNVMYWYQQKSSQAPKLLFHYYDKDFNNEADTPDNFQSRRPNTSFCFLDIRSPGLGDTAMYLCATSRDTLGGRTHPQETQYFGPGTRLLVL.